This entry lists 7 T cell receptor beta chains sequenced from one sample in a study of STAT5B mutations in CD4+ large granular lymphocyte leukemia. Sequencing used immunoSEQ multiplex PCR; TCRdb keeps in-frame clones, though not all of them. The profile covers tens of thousands of clones, with approximately 84% appearing a single time and about 0.38% taken by the ten largest. The specimen sequenced was CD4+ T cells from blood buffy coats. The receptor source for this set is a human donor in good health.

The CDR3 coding sequence is TGTGCCAGCAGACAAAGGGGGACGAACACCGGGGAGCTGTTTTTT. This codes for CASRQRGTNTGELFF. This chain links TRBV5-6 with TRBJ2-2; TRBD1 might be the D (6 bases). CDR3 length equals 15 residues. Trimming took 5 bases from V and 0 from J, leaving 11 bases between them. CDR1 is SGHDT and CDR2 is YYEEEE in the germline V gene.

This sequence joins TRBV7-3 and TRBJ1-1; 8 bases agree with TRBD1. The CDR3 is 13 residues long. J gave up 5 bases and V 5 bases, and 4 bases lay outside the gene matches. The germline V gene has CDR1 SGHTA and CDR2 FQGTGA. The CDR3 DNA sequence: TGTGCCAGCAGCAAGCGACAGGGGACTGAAGCTTTCTTT. Translation: CASSKRQGTEAFF.

The J gene is TRBJ1-2, the V gene TRBV7-9; 8 positions match TRBD1. The J segment lost 3 bases and the V segment lost 4 bases, leaving 10 bases of the junction unmatched. From germline, CDR1 is SEHNR and CDR2 FQNEAQ (reference sequence). The CDR3 has 16 residues. CDR3 coding DNA: TGTGCCAGCAGCTCAGGAGATCAGGGGGCTTACTATGGCTACACCTTC. It is translated as CASSSGDQGAYYGYTF. The full variable domain, its missing parts supplied by reference TRBV7-9 and TRBJ1-2, is DTGVSQNPRHKITKRGQNVTFRCDPISEHNRLYWYRQTLGQGPEFLTYFQNEAQLEKSRLLSDRFSAERPKGSFSTLEIQRTEQGDSAMYLCASSSGDQGAYYGYTFGSGTRLTVV.

The chain joins TRBV6-1 to TRBJ2-1; D not resolved. Germline V gene data show CDR1 as MNHNS and CDR2 as SASEGT. The CDR3 sequence is 14 residues long. Trimming stripped 4 bases from V and 9 bases from J, with 16 bases between. CDR3 protein: CASSGLEAGFEQFF. In nucleotides, the CDR3 is TGTGCCAGCAGTGGCCTAGAAGCTGGGTTTGAGCAGTTCTTC.

V is TRBV7-9 and J is TRBJ2-2; D is undetermined. The germline V gene has CDR1 SEHNR and CDR2 FQNEAQ (reference sequence). Trimming left V 4 bases short and J 0 bases short, with 9 bases between. This CDR3 is 15 amino acids long. CDR3 loop: CASSSRIANTGELFF. DNA for the CDR3: TGTGCCAGCAGCTCCCGGATCGCGAACACCGGGGAGCTGTTTTTT.

The chain links TRBV28 to TRBJ1-2, with TRBD1 matching 9 bases. The V gene end was trimmed by 6 bases and the J gene end by 5 bases; junction bases not matched to a gene: 7. Germline-derived CDR1 and CDR2 are MDHEN and SYDVKM. CDR3 length: 14 amino acids. The CDR3 DNA reads as TGTGCCAGCAGAACAACAGGGGGCGCTTATGGCTACACCTTC. Amino acids: CASRTTGGAYGYTF.

The chain uses TRBV4-2 and TRBJ2-3, with 9 bases aligning to TRBD2. Germline V CDR1 and CDR2: LGHNA, YNFKEQ. CDR3 length: 17 residues. Trimming cost V 2 bases and J 3 bases; bases outside gene matches: 9. The CDR3 region has the DNA TGTGCCAGCAGCCAACTTGAGGTAGCGGGAGAAACAGATACGCAGTATTTT. It yields the protein CASSQLEVAGETDTQYF.